The 17 T cell receptor beta chains below all came from one sample that was sequenced in a study of blood T cell repertoires in COVID-19. TCRdb keeps only in-frame clones here, not all; method: immunoSEQ multiplex PCR. The sample records 55,000 to 85,000 clones, 70% to 85% being singletons. Source material: peripheral blood. The receptors were gathered from a man in his fifties or sixties with active or convalescent COVID-19.

This rearrangement joins TRBV6-2 or TRBV6-3 to TRBJ2-3, with a possible D match to TRBD2 (7 bases). Germline V gene sequence: CDR1 MNHEY, CDR2 SVGEGT. Trimming removed 2 bases from V and 4 bases from J, with 16 bases in between. CDR3 length equals 16 residues. CDR3: CASSYPRGAVADTQYF. The DNA of the CDR3 is TGTGCCAGCAGTTACCCCCGGGGGGCCGTGGCAGATACGCAGTATTTT.

The chain combines TRBV19 with TRBJ2-6; 8 bases line up with TRBD2. V was clipped by 7 bases and J by 2 bases; unmatched bases: 7. Germline CDR1 and CDR2: LNHDA and SQIVND (reference sequence). The CDR3 covers 16 residues. CDR3: CASTPTGGPGANVLTF. CDR3 coding DNA: TGTGCCAGTACCCCAACGGGGGGGCCTGGGGCCAACGTCCTGACTTTC. Drawing the rest from reference TRBV19 and TRBJ2-6, the complete variable domain is DGGITQSPKYLFRKEGQNVTLSCEQNLNHDAMYWYRQDPGQGLRLIYYSQIVNDFQKGDIAEGYSVSREKKESFPLTVTSAQKNPTAFYLCASTPTGGPGANVLTFGAGSRLTVL.

V gene TRBV2 combines with J gene TRBJ2-3, with 9 bases matching TRBD1. CDR3 length equals 14 residues. The germline V gene has CDR1 SNHLY and CDR2 FYNNEI. J lost 1 base, V lost 8 bases, and 4 bases had no gene match. The CDR3: CASARDRGTDTQYF. In DNA, the CDR3 is TGTGCCAGCGCCCGGGACAGGGGCACAGATACGCAGTATTTT.

The chain links TRBV7-3 to TRBJ2-1, with 11 bases fitting TRBD2. Germline values: CDR1 SGHTA, CDR2 FQGTGA. The CDR3 is 14 residues long. V lost 3 bases and J lost 5; bases outside the gene matches: 0. CDR3 sequence: CASSFSGGDNEQFF. DNA of the CDR3: TGTGCCAGCAGCTTTAGCGGGGGGGACAATGAGCAGTTCTTC. Filled out from reference TRBV7-3 and TRBJ2-1, the complete variable domain reads GAGVSQTPSNKVTEKGKYVELRCDPISGHTALYWYRQSLGQGPEFLIYFQGTGAADDSGLPNDRFFAVRPEGSVSTLKIQRTERGDSAVYLCASSFSGGDNEQFFGPGTRLTVL.

V gene TRBV11-2 combines with J gene TRBJ2-5, with a possible D match to TRBD1 (5 bases). V lost 4 bases and J lost 7, with 25 bases in between. The CDR3 is made up of 17 amino acids. Germline lookup yields CDR1 SGHAT and CDR2 FQNNGV. The DNA for the CDR3 is TGTGCCAGCAGCTCCCTCAAGGGGCGGACCCGGATTGGGACCCAGTACTTC. Translated, it gives CASSSLKGRTRIGTQYF.

The chain links TRBV5-1 to TRBJ1-1; D gene uncertain. This CDR3 spans 13 amino acids. V gave up 0 bases and J gave up 7 bases, with 10 bases separating them. The V gene's germline CDR1 is SGHRS and CDR2 YFSETQ. CDR3 bases: TGCGCCAGCAGCTTGGTGTCCCCCCGTGAAGCTTTCTTT. It codes for CASSLVSPREAFF.

There are a few counts of this clone. The DNA for the CDR3 is TGTGCCAGCTCTAAGGGCGTTGACAGTTATAGCAATCAGCCCCAGCATTTT. Translated, it gives CASSKGVDSYSNQPQHF. J is TRBJ1-5 and V is TRBV2, with D possibly TRBD1 on 5 matching bases. V lost 8 bases and J 0 bases, leaving 20 bases between the germline ends. Germline V lookup: CDR1 SNHLY, CDR2 FYNNEI. The CDR3 is 17 residues long.

The gene calls are TRBV2 and TRBJ1-4, with D possibly matching TRBD1 (6 bases). Looked up from germline, CDR1 is SNHLY and CDR2 is FYNNEI. There are 16 residues in the CDR3. Trimming left V 2 bases short and J 6 bases short, with 16 bases between. The CDR3 sequence is CASSEWEGVTYEKLFF. CDR3 in DNA: TGTGCCAGCAGTGAATGGGAGGGGGTGACTTATGAAAAACTGTTTTTT.

This chain joins TRBV3-1 (or the pseudogene TRBV3-2) and TRBJ1-1, with 7 bases identical to TRBD1. With 1 base clipped from V and 8 bases from J, the junction kept 4 bases outside the gene matches. This CDR3 is built from 13 residues. The germline V gene has CDR1 LGHDT and CDR2 YNNKEL (reference sequence). The CDR3 region is CASSQVGQREAFF. In nucleotides, the CDR3 is TGTGCCAGCAGCCAAGTGGGACAGCGGGAAGCTTTCTTT.

This chain links TRBV10-3 with TRBJ1-1; D possibly corresponds to TRBD1 (5 bases). Germline lookup yields CDR1 ENHRY and CDR2 SYGVKD. Trimming stripped 2 bases from V and 3 bases from J, with 13 bases between. The CDR3 covers 15 residues. Here the CDR3 reads CAISEPGNRYTEAFF. In DNA, the CDR3 is TGTGCCATCAGTGAGCCAGGGAATCGTTACACTGAAGCTTTCTTT.

The chain carries TRBV9 and TRBJ1-1, with TRBD1 as a possible D gene (6 bases). The CDR3 has 15 amino acids. From germline, CDR1 is SGDLS and CDR2 YYNGEE. The V end was cut by 0 bases, the J end by 6 bases, with 15 bases between. CDR3 coding DNA: TGTGCCAGCAGCGTAGTGGGGGCGGGTTTTCCTGAAGCTTTCTTT. This sequence encodes CASSVVGAGFPEAFF.

The chain couples TRBV18 to TRBJ1-6; D may be TRBD1 (5 bases). The germline V and J ends were trimmed by 0 bases and 8 bases, with 14 bases remaining between them. The germline CDR1 and CDR2 sequences are KGHSH and LQKENI. The CDR3 has 16 residues. The CDR3 spells CASSPPGGRRDSPLHF. In DNA, the CDR3 is TGTGCCAGCTCACCACCCGGGGGTAGGAGGGATTCACCCCTCCACTTT.

This chain links TRBV5-6 with TRBJ2-7; possibly TRBD2 for D (5 bases). There are 16 residues in the CDR3. V dropped 3 bases and J dropped 2 bases, with 18 bases sitting between them. CDR1 SGHDT and CDR2 YYEEEE come from the germline V gene. This chain's CDR3 is CASSWRLQRLPYEQYF. The CDR3, as DNA: TGTGCCAGCAGCTGGAGGCTACAGCGACTCCCCTACGAGCAGTACTTC. Full variable domain (outside the CDR3, taken from reference TRBV5-6 and TRBJ2-7): DAGVTQSPTHLIKTRGQQVTLRCSPKSGHDTVSWYQQALGQGPQFIFQYYEEEERQRGNFPDRFSGHQFPNYSSELNVNALLLGDSALYLCASSWRLQRLPYEQYFGPGTRLTVT.

The chain joins TRBV28 to TRBJ1-4; TRBD1 is a possible D gene (6 bases). CDR1 is MDHEN, CDR2 SYDVKM, per germline. Trimming took off 3 bases at V and 0 bases at J, with 11 bases between the two ends. The CDR3 consists of 16 residues. DNA of the CDR3: TGTGCCAGCAGTTTCGGGGGGGCCTCAACTAATGAAAAACTGTTTTTT. Amino acids: CASSFGGASTNEKLFF.

This clone was seen once. The chain has TRBV5-4 and TRBJ2-5, with 13 bases aligning to TRBD2. This CDR3 has 15 amino acids. The V and J ends lost 3 bases and 5 bases, in that order; junction bases with no gene match: 4. The germline V gene has CDR1 SGHNT and CDR2 YYREEE (reference sequence). The CDR3 spells CASSYGLAGEETQYF. The DNA for the CDR3 is TGTGCCAGCAGCTATGGACTAGCGGGGGAGGAGACCCAGTACTTC. Combining the CDR3 with reference TRBV5-4 and TRBJ2-5 gives the whole variable domain ETGVTQSPTHLIKTRGQQVTLRCSSQSGHNTVSWYQQALGQGPQFIFQYYREEENGRGNFPPRFSGLQFPNYSSELNVNALELDDSALYLCASSYGLAGEETQYFGPGTRLLVL.

The chain uses TRBV7-9 and TRBJ2-3, with a tentative D call TRBD2 (5 bases). Germline V gene data show CDR1 as SEHNR and CDR2 as FQNEAQ (reference sequence). V was clipped by 8 bases and J by 2 bases, with 11 bases between them. The CDR3 loop spans 13 amino acids. CDR3 nucleotides: TGTGCCAGCGGGAGCGAATCCACAGATACGCAGTATTTT. It encodes CASGSESTDTQYF.

The gene calls are TRBV10-3 and TRBJ1-1; 8 nucleotides line up with TRBD1. Germline V gene data show CDR1 as ENHRY and CDR2 as SYGVKD. The ends lost 7 bases at V and 3 bases at J; junction bases unmatched: 4. The CDR3 extends over 13 amino acids. For the CDR3, the DNA is TGTGCCATCACTGGGACAGGCTACACTGAAGCTTTCTTT. It yields the protein CAITGTGYTEAFF.